This T cell receptor (beta chain) derives from a study of CD8+CD57+ T cells in acquired aplastic anemia. The CDR3 length is 13 residues. The V gene's germline CDR1 is LNHNV and CDR2 YYDKDF (reference sequence). V was trimmed by 3 bases and J by 8 bases, leaving 10 bases between them. Patients sequenced had flow cytometry evidence of CD8+CD57+ cell expansion. Genomic DNA, serving as template, underwent TCR beta VDJ and CDR3 profiling. TCRdb fed the reads into MiXCR, producing one record per CDR3 protein. The sample lists roughly 290,000 distinct CDR3 sequences, about 50% occurring once. This clonotype was obtained from a human donor with aplastic anemia. The sequencing input was sorted CD4+, CD8+, or CD8+CD57+ T cells (not recorded which) from PBMCs. This rearrangement joins TRBV15 to TRBJ1-4; D not certain. CDR3 sequence: CATSRASREKLFF. The CDR3 region has the DNA TGTGCCACCAGCAGGGCCTCTAGAGAAAAACTGTTTTTT.